The clone carrying this TCR beta chain was seen once. Its cognate antigen is unknown. TCRdb re-derived calls from the reads in MiXCR, one entry per CDR3 protein. This table has 100,000 to 150,000 distinct CDR3 sequences, under 30% appearing once. This specimen comes from a study of T cell repertoires in cytomegalovirus infection. CDR3 size: 15 residues. Trimming took off 2 bases at V and 2 bases at J, with 11 bases between the two ends. The sequence was obtained from a human donor in good health (CMV status not recorded). Some clones in this sample may be carry-over from other donors' samples. This sequence joins TRBV12-3 or TRBV12-4 and TRBJ2-3, with D hard to call. The sequencing input was PBMCs, sequenced either directly or after in vitro stimulation (not recorded which). CDR3 residues: CASSLMAGFTDTQYF. The CDR3 bases are TGTGCCAGCAGTTTAATGGCAGGATTCACAGATACGCAGTATTTT.